This T cell receptor beta chain was captured in a study of blood T cell repertoires in COVID-19. Study context: Donors in the United States, Italy and Spain gave samples during acute or convalescent COVID-19.

Germline assignment: CDR1 KGHSH and CDR2 LQKENI. The CDR3 totals 14 residues. V lost 6 bases and J 7 bases, leaving 13 bases between the germline ends. Assay: immunoSEQ multiplex PCR; the TCRdb copy retains only in-frame clones and omits some. The sample holds 150,000 to 200,000 clones; over 75% are singletons and the top ten take around 10%. Either two negative PCRs, clearance, or symptom resolution qualified Cohort 3 donors as recovered. The chain combines TRBV18 with TRBJ1-6; possible D gene TRBD1, 6 bases. This receptor was taken from a man between 45 and 60 years old who had recovered from COVID-19. The sample comprised PBMCs or T cells enriched from blood (not recorded which). CDR3 coding DNA: TGTGCCAGCTCTCCCCCAGGGGAGAATTCACCCCTCCACTTT. This gives the protein CASSPPGENSPLHF. Together with reference TRBV18 and TRBJ1-6, the CDR3 gives the full variable domain: NAGVMQNPRHLVRRRGQEARLRCSPMKGHSHVYWYRQLPEEGLKFMVYLQKENIIDESGMPKERFSAEFPKEGPSILRIQQVVRGDSAAYFCASSPPGENSPLHFGNGTRLTVT.